This T cell receptor beta chain was sequenced for a study of identical twins. Each CDR3 protein gets one entry after TCRdb re-called the 5' RACE reads with MiXCR. Of approximately 1.8 million distinct CDR3 sequences in the sample, about 32% were seen once. Note on this clonotype: The target antigen is unknown.

Germline trimming cut 5 bases from V and 1 base from J; bases unmatched to any gene: 8. Per the germline V gene, CDR1 is SGHRS and CDR2 is YFSETQ. The CDR3 runs 16 residues. Findings and caveats of the study: In cord blood, abundant beta clonotypes had fewer insertions; memory showed no trend.

The origin of this receptor is a newborn girl in good health. Material: cord blood. The J gene is TRBJ2-4, the V gene TRBV5-1, with TRBD1 matching over 8 bases. This CDR3 reads CASSLTGGGAKNIQYF. CDR3 nucleotide sequence: TGCGCCAGCAGTTTAACAGGGGGAGGTGCCAAAAACATTCAGTACTTC. Drawing the rest from reference TRBV5-1 and TRBJ2-4, the complete variable domain is KAGVTQTPRYLIKTRGQQVTLSCSPISGHRSVSWYQQTPGQGLQFLFEYFSETQRNKGNFPGRFSGRQFSNSRSEMNVSTLELGDSALYLCASSLTGGGAKNIQYFGAGTRLSVL.